The clone carrying this T cell receptor beta chain counts as medium-sized. Being off target in a library aimed at alpha chains, this beta chain has a size of little meaning. V was cut by 0 bases and J by 2 bases, with 14 bases left in between. Germline CDR1 MDHEN, CDR2 SYDVKM. The CDR3 is 17 amino acids. The source of the sample is a study of spatial heterogeneity in lung cancer. At the level of the study: Detection consistently yielded more beta chains than alpha chains. The mean occurrence of each unique TCR and UMI combination in raw reads exceeded nine.

TCR cDNA molecules each carried a unique molecular identifier. One entry per CDR3 protein results from TCRdb running MiXCR on the 5' RACE reads. The profile shows under 11,000 distinct CDR3 sequences, approximately 3.5% of them singletons. Time point meaning: sample taken at primary tumor resection. Unsorted whole RNA samples from tumor, nontumor lung or frozen PBMC were sequenced. The donors, approximately 66 patients with untreated early-stage non-small cell lung cancer, provided the samples. The gene calls are TRBV28 and TRBJ1-3; D unclear. The sequence derives from a male donor with early-stage non-small cell lung cancer. The sample consisted of normal lung tissue next to the tumor, taken at surgery. The CDR3 is CASSLWPTASPGNTIYF. The CDR3 nucleotides read TGTGCCAGCAGTTTATGGCCGACTGCCTCTCCTGGAAACACCATATATTTT.